This T cell receptor (beta chain) stems from a study of cytotoxic CD8 clonotypes in ibrutinib-treated CLL. Germline assignment: CDR1 SNHLY and CDR2 FYNNEI. The CDR3 covers 13 residues. The V gene end was trimmed by 5 bases and the J gene end by 3 bases; junction bases not matched to a gene: 2. The assay was immunoSEQ multiplex PCR, and TCRdb's table has in-frame clones only and misses some. Of fewer than 150,000 clones in the sample, under 90% were seen once. The chain employs TRBV2 and TRBJ1-1; 8 bases are shared with TRBD1. This receptor was identified in a human donor with chronic lymphocytic leukemia. Sequenced material: PBMCs, taken after 24 months of ibrutinib treatment. The CDR3: CASSKDRDTEAFF. DNA of the CDR3: TGTGCCAGCAGTAAGGACAGGGACACTGAAGCTTTCTTT.